What follows are 9 T cell receptor beta chains derived from one specimen sequenced in a study of monozygotic twins with inflammatory bowel disease. TCRdb reworked the 5' RACE reads into one entry per CDR3 protein, no DNA. The table counts about 450,000 distinct CDR3 sequences; around 2.4% lies in the top ten. The sequenced sample was blood. The origin of the receptors is a human donor with ulcerative colitis or Crohn's disease, or a healthy co-twin of an affected twin (not recorded which).

The chain combines TRBV27 with TRBJ2-5; TCRdb proposes TRBD1, but this gene call is untestable without DNA. CDR1 is MNHEY, CDR2 SMNVEV, per germline (reference sequence). The CDR3 consists of 15 residues. The CDR3 loop reads CASSLRGPTQETQYF.

The chain is built from TRBV6-1 and TRBJ1-5; TCRdb indicates TRBD1, and absent DNA this call remains unverified. The length of the CDR3 is 14 residues. CDR1 is MNHNS, CDR2 SASEGT, per germline. The chain's CDR3 is CASTNDRRNQPQHF.

The V gene is TRBV4-2, the J gene TRBJ2-7; lacking DNA, the TRBD2 call made by TCRdb goes unchecked. This CDR3 has 16 amino acids. Germline V gene sequence: CDR1 LGHNA, CDR2 YNFKEQ. CDR3 loop: CASSQDGGLAVYEQYF.

V and J are TRBV12-3 or TRBV12-4 and TRBJ2-3; checking the TCRdb D call of TRBD2 is not possible without DNA. The CDR3 extends over 14 amino acids. CDR3 in amino acids: CASTGLPSTDTQYF.

The chain carries TRBV5-1 and TRBJ1-2; TCRdb picks TRBD1, but there is no DNA to check that call. The CDR3 has 13 residues. Germline values: CDR1 SGHRS, CDR2 YFSETQ. This CDR3 reads CASSLNTGEGYTF.

The chain joins TRBV2 to TRBJ1-5. The CDR3 covers 14 residues. Germline V lookup: CDR1 SNHLY, CDR2 FYNNEI. The chain's CDR3 is CASWGGGAYQPQHF.

The CDR3 here is CSVRQGANQPQHF. The chain has TRBV29-1 and TRBJ1-5; TCRdb's D call, TRBD1, is unchecked because there is no DNA. In germline, CDR1 is SQVTM, CDR2 ANQGSEA. The length of the CDR3 is 13 residues.

The chain uses TRBV5-1 and TRBJ1-1; TCRdb's D call of TRBD1 is untestable without DNA. The CDR3 runs to 16 residues. CDR1 is SGHRS and CDR2 is YFSETQ in the germline V gene. CDR3 loop: CASSPDTGTGTTEAFF. Filled out from reference TRBV5-1 and TRBJ1-1, the complete variable domain reads KAGVTQTPRYLIKTRGQQVTLSCSPISGHRSVSWYQQTPGQGLQFLFEYFSETQRNKGNFPGRFSGRQFSNSRSEMNVSTLELGDSALYLCASSPDTGTGTTEAFFGQGTRLTVV.

The V gene is TRBV6-2 or TRBV6-3, the J gene TRBJ2-1. Germline V gives CDR1 MNHEY, CDR2 SVGEGT. The CDR3 runs to 12 residues. Here the CDR3 reads CASSIMGNEQFF.